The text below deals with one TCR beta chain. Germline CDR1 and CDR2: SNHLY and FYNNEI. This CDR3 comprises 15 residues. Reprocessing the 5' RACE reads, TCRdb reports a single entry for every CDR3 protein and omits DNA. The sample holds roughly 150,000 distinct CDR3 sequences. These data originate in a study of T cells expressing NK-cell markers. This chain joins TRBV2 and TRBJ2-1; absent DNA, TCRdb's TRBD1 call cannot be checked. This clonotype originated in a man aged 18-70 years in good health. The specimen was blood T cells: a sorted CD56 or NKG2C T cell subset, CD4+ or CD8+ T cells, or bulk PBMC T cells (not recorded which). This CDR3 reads CASSRTGGFRNEQFF.